The 29 T cell receptor beta chains given below trace back to one sample, sequenced in a study of blood T cell repertoires in COVID-19 (TCRdb year 2020). Libraries came from the immunoSEQ multiplex PCR assay. Imported from immuneACCESS, the table was reduced by TCRdb to in-frame sequences with V and J called. These copies leave out some clones; in studies compared against another copy, an unresolved V gene accounts for under half, and the cause of the remainder is not known. In all, the sample holds about 190,000 clones, and under 85% of those were seen once. 5.5% to 7.5% of the sample goes to the ten largest clones. Sequencing was carried out using peripheral blood. The receptors come from a woman in her thirties or forties with acute or convalescent COVID-19.

The rearrangement links TRBV5-5 to TRBJ1-5, with D unresolved. CDR1 and CDR2 from the germline V gene are SGHKS and YYEKEE (reference sequence). The V gene lost 4 bases and the J gene lost 0 bases, with 11 bases spanning the gap. CDR3 length: 15 amino acids. The CDR3 nucleotides are TGTGCCAGCAGCCAGGATGGTTATAGCAATCAGCCCCAGCATTTT. Encoded protein: CASSQDGYSNQPQHF.

The chain has TRBV27 and TRBJ1-1; tentative D call: TRBD1 (5 bases). Germline-derived CDR1 and CDR2 are MNHEY and SMNVEV (reference sequence). This CDR3 has 13 residues. V lost 6 bases, J lost 3 bases, and 11 bases lay in between. The CDR3 loop is CASSRLGDTEAFF. The CDR3 DNA sequence: TGTGCCAGCAGCAGACTAGGGGACACTGAAGCTTTCTTT.

This clone was seen a single time. The chain recombines TRBV2 with TRBJ2-1; the match to TRBD2 covers 14 bases. Trimming at V came to 5 bases and at J to 1 base, leaving 7 bases not matched to a gene. Germline values: CDR1 SNHLY, CDR2 FYNNEI. The CDR3 covers 18 residues. The CDR3 loop is CASSRRTSGGSSYNEQFF. The CDR3 DNA reads TGTGCCAGCAGTAGAAGGACTAGCGGGGGGTCATCCTACAATGAGCAGTTCTTC.

The chain carries TRBV28 and TRBJ1-2, with TRBD1 matching over 7 bases. CDR3 length equals 15 residues. Germline V gene lookup returns CDR1 MDHEN and CDR2 SYDVKM. V trimming: 4 bases; J trimming: 4 bases; junction bases outside the gene matches: 9. The CDR3 nucleotides are TGTGCCAGCAGTTACAGGGGTTCCGCGGCCTATGGCTACACCTTC. It is translated as CASSYRGSAAYGYTF.

The V call is TRBV7-9, the J call TRBJ1-3; D uncertain. The germline CDR1 and CDR2 sequences are SEHNR and FQNEAQ (reference sequence). CDR3 size: 15 residues. Trimming removed 2 bases at V and 0 bases at J, with 8 bases between. The CDR3 is CASSLLGDSGNTIYF. CDR3 nucleotides: TGTGCCAGCAGCTTACTAGGCGACTCTGGAAACACCATATATTTT.

The chain joins TRBV2 to TRBJ2-7; D is uncertain. The CDR3 contains 14 residues. The ends were cut back, 10 bases at V and 0 bases at J, with 16 bases in the middle. Looked up from germline, CDR1 is SNHLY and CDR2 is FYNNEI. CDR3 sequence (DNA): TGTGCCACCCAAAGAGGCCGGAGCTCCTACGAGCAGTACTTC. Protein product: CATQRGRSSYEQYF.

CDR3 amino acids: CASSTPSELGYTF. The DNA of the CDR3 is TGTGCCAGCAGTACCCCCTCGGAGCTTGGCTACACCTTC. This sequence joins TRBV28 and TRBJ1-2; no clear D gene. The CDR3 is 13 residues long. Germline values: CDR1 MDHEN, CDR2 SYDVKM. Trimming cost V 5 bases and J 7 bases, with 14 bases left between them.

The V and J genes are TRBV6-1 and TRBJ1-6, with TRBD1 matching 9 bases. This CDR3 contains 15 residues. The germline V gene encodes CDR1 MNHNS and CDR2 SASEGT. V gave up 1 base and J gave up 9 bases; unmatched junction bases: 4. The CDR3 DNA sequence: TGTGCCAGCAGTGAAGAGGGGACAGGGACTTCACCCCTCCACTTT. Protein sequence: CASSEEGTGTSPLHF.

This clone was seen a few times. The rearrangement links TRBV28 to TRBJ1-6; 7 bases agree with TRBD1. The CDR3 consists of 13 residues. Per the germline V gene, CDR1 is MDHEN and CDR2 is SYDVKM. V was clipped by 6 bases and J by 5 bases; unmatched bases: 1. CDR3 DNA: TGTGCCAGCAGGACAGGGAATAATTCACCCCTCCACTTT. Amino acid sequence: CASRTGNNSPLHF.

The V call is TRBV2, the J call TRBJ1-1, with unresolved D. V was trimmed by 7 bases and J by 1 base, leaving 10 bases between them. The CDR3 length is 13 residues. Germline V gives CDR1 SNHLY, CDR2 FYNNEI. The CDR3 here is CASNGERNTEAFF. The CDR3, as DNA: TGTGCCAGCAACGGGGAGCGGAACACTGAAGCTTTCTTT.

This clone appeared a few times. The chain has TRBV18 and TRBJ1-5; D gene uncertain. Trimming stripped 2 bases from V and 0 bases from J, with 8 bases between. This CDR3 is built from 15 residues. From germline, CDR1 is KGHSH and CDR2 LQKENI. DNA for the CDR3: TGTGCCAGCTCACCATCGAGGAATAGCAATCAGCCCCAGCATTTT. Its protein product is CASSPSRNSNQPQHF.

The chain has TRBV28 and TRBJ1-2; TRBD1 matches at 8 bases. The germline gives CDR1 MDHEN, CDR2 SYDVKM. J gave up 4 bases and V 5 bases, and 3 bases lay outside the gene matches. CDR3 length: 13 amino acids. CDR3 loop: CASSRGQGYGYTF. The CDR3 bases are TGTGCCAGCAGTCGCGGACAGGGCTATGGCTACACCTTC.

This clone has a handful of counts. This chain connects TRBV2 to TRBJ1-2, with 8 bases identical to TRBD1. Germline V gene lookup returns CDR1 SNHLY and CDR2 FYNNEI. The CDR3 extends over 13 amino acids. V gave up 10 bases and J gave up 0 bases; unmatched junction bases: 4. CDR3 in DNA: TGTGCCACAGGACAGGGAACTAACTATGGCTACACCTTC. Its translation is CATGQGTNYGYTF.

The CDR3 DNA sequence: TGTGCCAGTAGACCGACAGGGGATCAGCCCCAGCATTTT. Encoded protein: CASRPTGDQPQHF. V gene TRBV19 combines with J gene TRBJ1-5, with 8 bases matching TRBD1. V was clipped by 6 bases and J by 5 bases; unmatched bases: 3. The CDR3 runs to 13 residues. The V gene's germline CDR1 is LNHDA and CDR2 SQIVND (reference sequence).

V gene TRBV5-1 combines with J gene TRBJ1-4; D gene unclear. Germline CDR1 reads SGHRS; CDR2 reads YFSETQ. The CDR3 totals 15 residues. Trimming removed 2 bases at V and 0 bases at J, with 8 bases between. CDR3 amino acids: CASSLFQATNEKLFF. CDR3 in DNA: TGCGCCAGCAGCTTATTTCAGGCAACTAATGAAAAACTGTTTTTT. Complete variable domain (other parts from reference TRBV5-1 and TRBJ1-4): KAGVTQTPRYLIKTRGQQVTLSCSPISGHRSVSWYQQTPGQGLQFLFEYFSETQRNKGNFPGRFSGRQFSNSRSEMNVSTLELGDSALYLCASSLFQATNEKLFFGSGTQLSVL.

The V and J genes are TRBV14 and TRBJ2-1; the match to TRBD1 covers 9 bases. This CDR3 region has 16 residues. The trim removed 3 bases at V and 7 bases at J, leaving 10 bases unmatched. Germline V gene sequence: CDR1 SGHDN, CDR2 FVKESK. CDR3 nucleotides: TGTGCCAGCAGCCAGATGGGGGACAGGGCTAAAAATGAGCAGTTCTTC. Translating it yields CASSQMGDRAKNEQFF.

The rearrangement links TRBV9 to TRBJ2-1; no clear D gene. Germline V lookup: CDR1 SGDLS, CDR2 YYNGEE. There are 13 residues in the CDR3. Trimming took off 2 bases at V and 6 bases at J, with 9 bases between the two ends. Here the CDR3 DNA reads TGTGCCAGCAGCGTTGAACTAACCAATGAGCAGTTCTTC. It yields the protein CASSVELTNEQFF.

A single count supports this clone. One end of the junction varies from germline; a read error may be responsible. V and J are TRBV19 and TRBJ1-1, with a possible D match to TRBD1 (6 bases). Germline V gene lookup returns CDR1 LNHDA and CDR2 SQIVND (reference sequence). The CDR3 is 13 amino acids. CDR3 amino acids: CASSSSGDTEAFF. DNA for the CDR3: TGTGCCAGTAGTAGTTCAGGGGACACAGAAGCTTTCTTT.

This rearrangement joins TRBV6-5 to TRBJ1-2, with no clear D. Trimming cost V 2 bases and J 1 base, with 8 bases left between them. There are 14 residues in the CDR3. Germline-derived CDR1 and CDR2 are MNHEY and SVGAGI. The CDR3 sequence: CASSYSPHNYGYTF. The DNA for the CDR3 is TGTGCCAGCAGTTACAGCCCGCATAACTATGGCTACACCTTC.

The chain joins TRBV28 to TRBJ1-6, with TRBD1 identical over 7 bases. The CDR3 loop spans 15 amino acids. V shed 1 base and J 6 bases; nucleotides not matched to a gene: 3. Germline CDR1 reads MDHEN; CDR2 reads SYDVKM. CDR3 in amino acids: CASSLSDRVNSPLHF. As DNA, the CDR3 is TGTGCCAGCAGTTTATCCGACAGGGTTAATTCACCCCTCCACTTT.

The CDR3 DNA reads as TGTGCCAGCAGCCGTTTGGCGGGAACGAACACCGGGGAGCTGTTTTTT. Translation: CASSRLAGTNTGELFF. The V gene is TRBV7-3, the J gene TRBJ2-2; TRBD2 might be the D (6 bases). Trimming pared 5 bases from V and 0 bases from J, leaving 13 bases between. CDR1 is SGHTA, CDR2 FQGTGA, per germline. This CDR3 has 16 residues.

J is TRBJ2-3 and V is TRBV27, with 11 bases fitting TRBD2. With 4 bases clipped from V and 5 bases from J, the junction kept 5 bases outside the gene matches. This CDR3 region has 15 residues. Per germline, CDR1 MNHEY and CDR2 SMNVEV (reference sequence). For the CDR3, the DNA is TGTGCCAGCAGTTCCCTCGGACTAGCGGGAGATACGCAGTATTTT. Its translation: CASSSLGLAGDTQYF.

The J gene is TRBJ1-1, the V gene TRBV24-1; D is uncertain. V shed 6 bases and J shed 7 bases, with 8 bases lying between them. CDR3 length: 11 amino acids. Germline loops: CDR1 KGHDR, CDR2 SFDVKD. The chain's CDR3 is CATSNAYEAFF. CDR3 DNA: TGTGCCACCAGTAACGCGTATGAAGCTTTCTTT.

V and J are TRBV11-2 and TRBJ2-1; TRBD2 matches at 7 bases. Trimming took 8 bases from V and 1 from J; bases not matched to a gene: 11. Germline CDR1 and CDR2: SGHAT and FQNNGV. CDR3 length equals 16 residues. The CDR3 coding sequence is TGTGCCAGCCGACCTGTCGGGGGACTATCCTACAATGAGCAGTTCTTC. Translation gives CASRPVGGLSYNEQFF.

The chain is built from TRBV27 and TRBJ2-1, with D unclear. This CDR3 spans 16 amino acids. Germline CDR1 reads MNHEY; CDR2 reads SMNVEV (reference sequence). V was cut by 4 bases and J by 0 bases, with 13 bases left in between. The CDR3 loop is CASSSPLVSSYNEQFF. The CDR3 region has the DNA TGTGCCAGCAGTTCCCCCCTAGTAAGCTCCTACAATGAGCAGTTCTTC.

This clone was recorded a few times. This chain connects TRBV4-1 to TRBJ1-4; D gene uncertain. Deletions cut 1 base from V and 8 bases from J, with 8 bases between. The CDR3 loop spans 13 amino acids. Per the germline V gene, CDR1 is MGHRA and CDR2 is YSYEKL. The CDR3 protein is CASSQVKREKLFF. Written as DNA, the CDR3 is TGCGCCAGCAGCCAAGTCAAGCGAGAAAAACTGTTTTTT.

The V and J genes are TRBV28 and TRBJ2-7; 10 bases fit TRBD2. Looked up from germline, CDR1 is MDHEN and CDR2 is SYDVKM. This CDR3 is 14 amino acids long. The J segment lost 3 bases and the V segment lost 6 bases, leaving 5 bases of the junction unmatched. CDR3 protein: CASRTAGGNYEQYF. The CDR3 nucleotides read TGTGCCAGCAGGACAGCGGGAGGGAACTACGAGCAGTACTTC.

The CDR3, as DNA: TGTGCCAGCAGTGACAGGGGGCCCCAAGAGACCCAGTACTTC. Its protein product is CASSDRGPQETQYF. The V call is TRBV27, the J call TRBJ2-5; TRBD1 aligns across 10 bases. This CDR3 spans 14 amino acids. V lost 5 bases, J lost 1 base, and 1 base stayed unmatched. The germline V gene has CDR1 MNHEY and CDR2 SMNVEV (reference sequence).

V gene TRBV5-1 combines with J gene TRBJ1-2; 7 nucleotides match TRBD1. J lost 1 base, V lost 7 bases, and 10 bases had no gene match. The CDR3 runs to 15 residues. The V gene's germline CDR1 is SGHRS and CDR2 YFSETQ. In DNA form, the CDR3 reads TGCGCCAGCGCGAGCTTGGGACAGCTTAACTATGGCTACACCTTC. Protein: CASASLGQLNYGYTF.